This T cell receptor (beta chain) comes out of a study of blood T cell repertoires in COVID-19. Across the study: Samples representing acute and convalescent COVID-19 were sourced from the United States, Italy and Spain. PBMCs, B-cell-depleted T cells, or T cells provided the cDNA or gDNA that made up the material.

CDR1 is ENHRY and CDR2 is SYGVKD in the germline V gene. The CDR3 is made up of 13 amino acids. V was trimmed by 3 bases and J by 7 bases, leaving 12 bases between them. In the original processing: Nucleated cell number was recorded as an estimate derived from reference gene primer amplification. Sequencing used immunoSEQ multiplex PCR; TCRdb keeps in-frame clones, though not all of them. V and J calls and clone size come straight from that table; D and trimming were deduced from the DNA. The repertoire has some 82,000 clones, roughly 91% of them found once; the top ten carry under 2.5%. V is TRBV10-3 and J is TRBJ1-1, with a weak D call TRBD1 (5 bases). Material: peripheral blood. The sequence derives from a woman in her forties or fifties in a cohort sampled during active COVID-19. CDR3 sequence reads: CAISDDFGGEAFF. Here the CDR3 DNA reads TGTGCCATCAGTGATGACTTCGGGGGTGAAGCTTTCTTT.